The 18 T cell receptor beta chains given below trace back to one sample, sequenced in a study of T-cell memory formation after mild COVID-19. TCRdb fed the 5' RACE reads into MiXCR, producing one record per CDR3 protein. Of under 200,000 distinct CDR3 sequences in the sample, roughly 30% were seen once. Sequencing input: PBMCs or a T cell subset sorted from them (not recorded which). These receptors were taken from an adult woman who had mild COVID-19 (a few samples of this study predate the infection). Cell type and time point are not known.

In this sample, this clonotype turned up a few times. The chain joins TRBV24-1 to TRBJ2-7; no clear D gene. The V and J ends lost 3 bases and 5 bases respectively, with 19 bases between them. This CDR3 comprises 16 residues. The germline V gene encodes CDR1 KGHDR and CDR2 SFDVKD. In nucleotides, the CDR3 is TGTGCCACCAGTGATCCCCCCGAGGACGGACCAAACGAGCAGTACTTC. Translating gives CATSDPPEDGPNEQYF.

The table lists this clonotype with a few counts. The rearrangement links TRBV24-1 to TRBJ2-3; TRBD1 agrees at 8 bases. The V segment lost 0 bases and the J segment 7 bases; nucleotides outside the gene matches: 2. The CDR3 is 14 amino acids. Germline-derived CDR1 and CDR2 are KGHDR and SFDVKD. CDR3 nucleotides: TGTGCCACCAGTGATTTGACAGGGGGAAATACGCAGTATTTT. It translates to CATSDLTGGNTQYF.

The table lists this clonotype with many counts. This chain uses TRBV7-9 with TRBJ2-1; tentative D call: TRBD2 (5 bases). The ends were cut back, 4 bases at V and 6 bases at J, with 16 bases in the middle. The CDR3 loop spans 15 amino acids. In germline, CDR1 is SEHNR, CDR2 FQNEAQ (reference sequence). The CDR3 coding sequence is TGTGCCAGCAGCTCCGGACTCCCGCCGGGCAATGAGCAGTTCTTC. It is translated as CASSSGLPPGNEQFF.

This clonotype was detected only a few times. V usage is TRBV5-1 and J usage is TRBJ2-5; 7 positions agree with TRBD2. This CDR3 comprises 16 residues. V dropped 1 base and J dropped 1; count of bases not matched to a gene: 7. The germline CDR1 and CDR2 sequences are SGHRS and YFSETQ. CDR3 DNA: TGCGCCAGCAGCTTGTTCGGGGAGGGGATCCAAGAGACCCAGTACTTC. Translating gives CASSLFGEGIQETQYF.

This clonotype was recorded once. The chain carries TRBV24-1 and TRBJ2-3, with 7 nucleotides matching TRBD1. CDR1 and CDR2 from the germline V gene are KGHDR and SFDVKD. CDR3 length equals 15 residues. Unmatched junction bases numbered 0, after V lost 0 bases and J lost 1 base. CDR3 loop: CATSDLTGGTDTQYF. CDR3 nucleotide sequence: TGTGCCACCAGTGATTTGACAGGGGGCACAGATACGCAGTATTTT.

The genes are TRBV12-3 or TRBV12-4 and TRBJ1-1; D gene unclear. V lost 4 bases and J 2 bases, leaving 11 bases between the germline ends. CDR3 length equals 14 residues. The CDR3 spells CASSSWSLNTEAFF. In DNA, the CDR3 is TGTGCCAGCAGTTCTTGGTCCTTAAACACTGAAGCTTTCTTT.

This chain connects TRBV2 to TRBJ1-6; no firm D call. The CDR3 covers 16 residues. Germline-derived CDR1 and CDR2 are SNHLY and FYNNEI. Between the trimmed V and J ends, which lost 4 bases and 4 bases, there was a span of 14 bases. In nucleotides, the CDR3 is TGTGCCAGCAGTGGGGAGGGAGGAAATTATAATTCACCCCTCCACTTT. This encodes CASSGEGGNYNSPLHF. The variable domain in full, completed from reference TRBV2 and TRBJ1-6, reads EPEVTQTPSHQVTQMGQEVILRCVPISNHLYFYWYRQILGQKVEFLVSFYNNEISEKSEIFDDQFSVERPDGSNFTLKIRSTKLEDSAMYFCASSGEGGNYNSPLHFGNGTRLTVT.

V is TRBV29-1 and J is TRBJ2-2; 12 bases align to TRBD2. This CDR3 comprises 16 residues. J lost 6 bases, V lost 1 base, and 6 bases had no gene match. CDR1 is SQVTM, CDR2 ANQGSEA, per germline. In DNA, the CDR3 is TGCAGCGTTGAAGGGCTAGCGGGAGGGATGCCCGGGGAGCTGTTTTTT. Translation gives CSVEGLAGGMPGELFF.

The chain has TRBV5-1 and TRBJ2-1; tentatively, D is TRBD1 (5 bases). CDR1 and CDR2 (germline): SGHRS, YFSETQ. Trimming removed 0 bases at V and 2 bases at J, with 9 bases between. CDR3 length equals 15 residues. The CDR3 DNA is TGCGCCAGCAGCTTGGAGCCAGGGACCTACAATGAGCAGTTCTTC. Translating gives CASSLEPGTYNEQFF.

This sequence joins TRBV5-1 and TRBJ1-1, with a possible D match to TRBD1 (5 bases). Germline V lookup: CDR1 SGHRS, CDR2 YFSETQ. The CDR3 spans 16 residues. The ends were cut back, 0 bases at V and 0 bases at J, with 12 bases in the middle. The CDR3 coding sequence is TGCGCCAGCAGCTTGGGGCCGGGGGGTCTGAACACTGAAGCTTTCTTT. Translating it yields CASSLGPGGLNTEAFF.

This clonotype was counted a few times. V usage is TRBV3-1 and J usage is TRBJ1-3; D is possibly TRBD1 (5 bases). This CDR3 comprises 15 residues. Trimming stripped 7 bases from V and 3 bases from J, with 16 bases between. Germline lookup yields CDR1 LGHDT and CDR2 YNNKEL (reference sequence). CDR3 region: CASTSRGGGGNTIYF. The DNA of the CDR3 is TGTGCCAGCACCTCCCGGGGGGGAGGTGGAAACACCATATATTTT.

The chain links TRBV6-5 to TRBJ1-3, with D possibly matching TRBD1 (6 bases). V lost 7 bases and J 0 bases, leaving 16 bases between the germline ends. The CDR3 covers 16 residues. The germline CDR1 and CDR2 sequences are MNHEY and SVGAGI. The CDR3: CASTLSGGSSGNTIYF. The CDR3 region has the DNA TGTGCCAGCACCCTCTCGGGGGGCAGCTCTGGAAACACCATATATTTT.

V and J are TRBV12-3 or TRBV12-4 and TRBJ2-1; tentatively, D is TRBD1 (7 bases). The CDR3 totals 15 residues. V was clipped by 5 bases and J by 4 bases, with 15 bases between them. The DNA for the CDR3 is TGTGCCAGCAGTGGAGGACAGGAGGGATACAATGAGCAGTTCTTC. This codes for CASSGGQEGYNEQFF.

The sample holds one count of this clonotype. The CDR3 sequence: CASNMGSYNSPLHF. CDR3 DNA sequence: TGTGCCAGCAATATGGGCTCCTATAATTCACCCCTCCACTTT. The gene calls are TRBV12-3 or TRBV12-4 and TRBJ1-6; the D is unclear. Trimming removed 7 bases from V and 0 bases from J, with 7 bases in between. The CDR3 is made up of 14 amino acids.

The rearrangement uses TRBV24-1 and TRBJ1-1; D is uncertain. CDR1 is KGHDR and CDR2 is SFDVKD in the germline V gene. CDR3 size: 10 residues. V lost 9 bases and J 7 bases, leaving 8 bases between the germline ends. The CDR3 coding sequence is TGTGCCACCCCCCGTGGTGAAGCTTTCTTT. Encoded protein: CATPRGEAFF.

V gene TRBV20-1 combines with J gene TRBJ2-7; 11 bases line up with TRBD2. This CDR3 spans 17 amino acids. Unmatched junction bases numbered 12, after V lost 5 bases and J lost 0 bases. The germline gives CDR1 DFQATT, CDR2 SNEGSKA (reference sequence). The CDR3 region is CSAPSSGGSPSSYEQYF. The CDR3 region has the DNA TGCAGTGCTCCCTCTAGCGGGGGGTCCCCGAGCTCCTACGAGCAGTACTTC.

The J gene is TRBJ2-1, the V gene TRBV14; TRBD1 aligns across 9 bases. Trimming took 4 bases from V and 16 from J; bases not matched to a gene: 11. The CDR3 length is 13 residues. In germline, CDR1 is SGHDN, CDR2 FVKESK. The CDR3 is CASSRGTGTGIFF. The CDR3 nucleotides read TGTGCCAGCAGCCGAGGCACGGGGACAGGGATTTTCTTC.

The CDR3 is CASSPEGQGLNEQFF. Here the CDR3 DNA reads TGTGCCAGCTCACCGGAGGGACAGGGTCTCAATGAGCAGTTCTTC. This rearrangement joins TRBV18 to TRBJ2-1, with TRBD1 matching over 9 bases. V gave up 3 bases and J gave up 6 bases; unmatched junction bases: 6. CDR1 and CDR2 from the germline V gene are KGHSH and LQKENI. CDR3 length: 15 residues.